This TCR beta chain was observed in a study of blood T cell repertoires in COVID-19. For the study at large: Samples of COVID-19 (acute and convalescent) were obtained from the United States, Italy and Spain. From T cells, B-cell-depleted T cells, or PBMCs came the material, which was cDNA or gDNA.

This clone appeared a few times. V was cut by 7 bases and J by 4 bases, with 11 bases left in between. The CDR3 is made up of 13 amino acids. From germline, CDR1 is LGHDT and CDR2 YNNKEL (reference sequence). Per the authors' pipeline: Amplification with reference gene primers provided the estimates of nucleated cell counts. The assay was immunoSEQ multiplex PCR, and TCRdb's table has in-frame clones only and misses some. V, J and clone size derive from that table, while D and trimming were established from the DNA sequence. Altogether about 190,000 clones are present, about nine tenths being singletons, with the ten largest covering about 1.7%.

The chain combines TRBV3-1 (or the pseudogene TRBV3-2) with TRBJ1-3; no definite D call. The sample was peripheral blood. This receptor was obtained from a man aged 18 to 29 with active or convalescent COVID-19. In DNA form, the CDR3 reads TGTGCCAGCACCCCCTCGCGAGGAAACACCATATATTTT. Its protein product is CASTPSRGNTIYF.